This is a list of T cell receptor beta chains from one sample in a study of graft-versus-host responses after intestinal transplantation. Produced via immunoSEQ multiplex PCR; TCRdb's table is partial and in-frame only. This sample carries about 3,000 clones, more than 25% of them seen once, and the ten largest clones take roughly 6%. Sequences were derived from alloreactive CD4+ T cells from a mixed lymphocyte reaction culture, sampled before transplantation. The receptor set was obtained from a human patient who was an organ donor for intestinal transplantation. CDR3s include the opening cysteine and the closing phenylalanine or tryptophan. The D gene is left open where the match is weak. The size of a clone is reported for some rows only, either as once, few or many, or as a class for expanded clones.

V gene,D gene,J gene,CDR3 length,clone size,CDR3 DNA,CDR3 protein
TRBV2,TRBD2,TRBJ2-7,13,large,TGTGCAGTTGAGCGGGGGCCTTCCTACGAGCAGTACTTC,CAVERGPSYEQYF
TRBV11-1,TRBD2,TRBJ2-5,16,medium-sized,TGTGCCAGCAGCGTAGTGACTAGCGGGGGGCCGAAGACCCAGTACTTC,CASSVVTSGGPKTQYF
TRBV7-9,-,TRBJ1-1,12,-,TGTGCCAGCAGCGAGGTAGGGGGAGAGGCTTTCTTT,CASSEVGGEAFF
TRBV28,-,TRBJ2-7,15,large,TGTGCCAGCAGTTTGGGGGGCGTGGGGTCCTACGAGCAGTACTTC,CASSLGGVGSYEQYF
TRBV5-1,-,TRBJ2-5,13,-,TGCGCCAGCAGCCTAGTAGTGGGGGAGACCCAGTACTTC,CASSLVVGETQYF
TRBV6-5,-,TRBJ1-1,13,-,TGTGCCAGCAGCTTTAATGGTAACACTGAAGCTTTCTTT,CASSFNGNTEAFF
TRBV5-1,-,TRBJ2-7,13,-,TGCGCCAGCAGCTTGCAGGATACCTACGAGCAGTACTTC,CASSLQDTYEQYF
TRBV6-5,-,TRBJ1-4,11,few,TGTGCCAGCACGGCCTGGGAAAAACTGTTTTTT,CASTAWEKLFF
TRBV2,-,TRBJ2-1,13,-,TGTGCCAGCAGTCGGGGAGTTAGAGCGCAGCAGTTCTTC,CASSRGVRAQQFF
TRBV28,-,TRBJ1-1,13,large,TGTGCCAGCAGGGACCCAGGTAACACTGAAGCTTTCTTT,CASRDPGNTEAFF
TRBV29-1,TRBD2,TRBJ2-5,15,-,TGCAGCGTTGCGGGGGCGGGGGGTATGGGGGAGACCCAGTACTTC,CSVAGAGGMGETQYF
TRBV13,TRBD2,TRBJ2-1,16,-,TGTGCCAGCAGCTCCCTAACTAGCGGGGGAGGTAATGAGCAGTTCTTC,CASSSLTSGGGNEQFF
TRBV5-4,-,TRBJ2-5,13,medium-sized,TGTGCCAGCAGCTTTTACAATCTGGAGACCCAGTACTTC,CASSFYNLETQYF
TRBV28,-,TRBJ1-5,14,-,TGTACCAGCAGTTTAGGGCAAGGGAATCAGCCCCAGCATTTT,CTSSLGQGNQPQHF
TRBV6-6,-,TRBJ1-1,11,few,TGTGCCAGCAGCGGAGACACTGAAGCTTTCTTT,CASSGDTEAFF
TRBV6-5,TRBD2,TRBJ2-1,15,-,TGTGCCAGCAGTCCAGCGGGGGGGCCGAACAATGAGCAGTTCTTC,CASSPAGGPNNEQFF
TRBV30,-,TRBJ1-4,13,-,TGTGCCTGGAGTGTACAGGGCGGCGAAAAACTGTTTTTT,CAWSVQGGEKLFF
TRBV6-5,-,TRBJ2-7,13,few,TGTGCCAGCAGTCCAGCCGGGAAGAGGGAGCAGTACTTC,CASSPAGKREQYF